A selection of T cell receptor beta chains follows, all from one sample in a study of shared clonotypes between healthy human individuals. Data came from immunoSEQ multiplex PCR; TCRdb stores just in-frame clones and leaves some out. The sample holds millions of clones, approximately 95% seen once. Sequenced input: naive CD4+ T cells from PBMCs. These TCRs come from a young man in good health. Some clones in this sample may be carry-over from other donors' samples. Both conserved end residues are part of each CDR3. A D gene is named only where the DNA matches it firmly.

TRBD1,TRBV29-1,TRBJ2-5,TGCAGCGTTAAATCCGGGACAGGGGAGGAAGAGACCCAGTACTTC,CSVKSGTGEEETQYF
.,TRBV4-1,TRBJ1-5,TGCGCCAGCAGCCAAGACGGGGGAGGCAATCAGCCCCAGCATTTT,CASSQDGGGNQPQHF
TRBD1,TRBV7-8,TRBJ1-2,TGTGCCAGCAGCGCCCAGGGACAGGTGGTAAACTATGGCTACACCTTC,CASSAQGQVVNYGYTF
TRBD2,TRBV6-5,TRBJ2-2,TGTGCCAGCAGCATTCGACTAGCGGGACCCAGGGAGCTGTTTTTT,CASSIRLAGPRELFF
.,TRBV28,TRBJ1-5,TGTGCAGGATCGCGGGATAGCAATCAGCCCCAGCATTTT,CAGSRDSNQPQHF
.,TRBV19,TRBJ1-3,TGTGCCAGCACCAGGGGCGGCCCTGGAAACACCATATATTTT,CASTRGGPGNTIYF
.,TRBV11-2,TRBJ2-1,TGTGCCAGCAGCTTAGTAGGGGACCCCAGCTCCTACAATGAGCAGTTCTTC,CASSLVGDPSSYNEQFF
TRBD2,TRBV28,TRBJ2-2,TGTGCCAGCAGTTTACGCGGGAGCCCGAACACCGGGGAGCTGTTTTTT,CASSLRGSPNTGELFF
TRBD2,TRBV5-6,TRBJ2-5,TGTGCCAGCAGCTTCCCGGGTCCGCGGGAGGTTTCCGAGACCCAGTACTTC,CASSFPGPREVSETQYF
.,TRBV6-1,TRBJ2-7,TGTGCCAGCAGTGGAGTTAGAAGCTCCTACGAGCAGTACTTC,CASSGVRSSYEQYF
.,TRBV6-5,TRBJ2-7,TGTGCCAGCAGTTACTCCGCGGGACAATACGAGCAGTACTTC,CASSYSAGQYEQYF
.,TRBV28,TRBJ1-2,TGTGCCAGCAGCCTCAGGGACGGCTACACCTTC,CASSLRDGYTF
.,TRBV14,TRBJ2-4,TGTGCCAGCAGCCAAGGTCAGGGGATCCCCAGGTGGGCCAAAAACATTCAGTACTTC,CASSQGQGIPRWAKNIQYF
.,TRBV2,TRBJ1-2,TGTGCCAGCAGTGAGGCCGGGTATGGCTACACCTTC,CASSEAGYGYTF
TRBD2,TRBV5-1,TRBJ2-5,TGCGCCAGCAGCTTCCTGACTAGCGGAGAGGAGACCCAGTACTTC,CASSFLTSGEETQYF
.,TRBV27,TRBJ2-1,TGTGCCAGCAGCCCCATGGCTCATGGTGCCTACAATGAGCAGTTCTTC,CASSPMAHGAYNEQFF
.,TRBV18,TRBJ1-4,TGTGCCAGCTCACCCCTAACCGGGAAACCTAATGAAAAACTGTTTTTT,CASSPLTGKPNEKLFF
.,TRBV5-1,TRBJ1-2,TGCGCCAGCAGCCCGACAGGACCCGGTGATGGCTACACCTTC,CASSPTGPGDGYTF